The T cell receptor beta chain described here comes from a study of CD8+ T cells in alopecia areata. Study details: The drug, tofacitinib, lasted 6 to 18 months, followed by 6 months off drug.

This clone was observed a handful of times. Its specificity is unknown. The treatment denotes: oral pan-JAK inhibitor, 5-10 mg twice daily. In alopecia areata patients, both lesional scalp punch biopsies and peripheral blood were collected. Germline CDR1 is MDHEN and CDR2 is SYDVKM. The CDR3 extends over 11 amino acids. The V end was cut by 8 bases, the J end by 2 bases, with 6 bases between. Study-wide results and limits: Scalp clonality and expanded CD8+ clones among the top 100 showed significant decreases with tofacitinib. With tofacitinib ongoing, many expanded lesional clones persisted in both scalp and blood.

Sequencing templates came from extracted RNA that was reverse transcribed into cDNA. Profiling relied on immunoSEQ multiplex PCR, and the TCRdb table lists in-frame clones only, not all of them. This table holds hundreds of thousands of clones, roughly 64% found once. The chain employs TRBV28 and TRBJ1-2; D is unclear. Specimen: CD4+ T cells sorted from blood, collected at week 24, from a patient treated with tofacitinib. The origin of this receptor is a human donor with alopecia areata. CDR3 nucleotide sequence: TGTGCCAGCGCACGGAACTATGGCTACACCTTC. Translated, it gives CASARNYGYTF.